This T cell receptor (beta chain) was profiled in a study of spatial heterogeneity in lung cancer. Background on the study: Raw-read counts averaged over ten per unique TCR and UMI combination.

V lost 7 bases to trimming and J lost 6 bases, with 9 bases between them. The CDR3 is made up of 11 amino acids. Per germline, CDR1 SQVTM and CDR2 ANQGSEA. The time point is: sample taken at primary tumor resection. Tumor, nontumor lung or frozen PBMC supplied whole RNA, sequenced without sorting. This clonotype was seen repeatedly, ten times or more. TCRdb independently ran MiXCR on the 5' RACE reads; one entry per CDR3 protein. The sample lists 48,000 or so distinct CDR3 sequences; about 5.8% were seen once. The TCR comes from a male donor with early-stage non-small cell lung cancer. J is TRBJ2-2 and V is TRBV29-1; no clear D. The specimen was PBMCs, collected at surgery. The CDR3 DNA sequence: TGCAGCGGCGGAGACCCCGGGGAGCTGTTTTTT. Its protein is CSGGDPGELFF.